This T cell receptor (beta chain) is from a study of blood T cell repertoires in COVID-19. This table comes from immunoSEQ multiplex PCR, and its TCRdb copy is limited to in-frame clones, with some not included. In the table there are about 320,000 clones, roughly 91% of which are singletons. Germline lookup yields CDR1 LNHNV and CDR2 YYDKDF (reference sequence). CDR3 length: 13 amino acids. With 2 bases clipped from V and 3 bases from J, the junction kept 0 bases outside the gene matches. Sequenced: peripheral blood. V and J are TRBV15 and TRBJ1-2, with 7 bases lining up with TRBD1. The sequence was obtained from a woman aged 25-40 years with COVID-19, enrolled during active disease. The CDR3 DNA is TGTGCCACCAGCAGAACAGGGGACTATGGCTACACCTTC. Translation gives CATSRTGDYGYTF.